The 17 T cell receptor beta chains below all came from one sample that was sequenced in a study of blood T cell repertoires in COVID-19 (dated by TCRdb to between 2020 and 2021). The library relied on the immunoSEQ multiplex PCR assay. TCRdb re-hosts the immuneACCESS table, in-frame sequences only. Its copies lack some clones; in the studies checked, an unresolved V gene accounts for under half of them, and the cause for the rest is not known. The sample includes more than 300,000 clones, with 90% to 95% observed a single time. The ten largest make up less than 4% of the sample. Material for sequencing was PBMCs or T cells enriched from blood (not recorded which). These receptors came from a woman aged 25 to 39 who had been exposed to COVID-19.

This clone appeared once. The J gene is TRBJ2-3, the V gene TRBV11-2, with 7 bases identical to TRBD1. Germline CDR1 and CDR2: SGHAT and FQNNGV. CDR3 length: 15 residues. Trimming took 4 bases from V and 2 from J; bases not matched to a gene: 6. As DNA, the CDR3 is TGTGCCAGCAGCTCGAGACAGGGTTCCACAGATACGCAGTATTTT. Its protein product is CASSSRQGSTDTQYF.

The chain has TRBV2 and TRBJ1-2; 7 positions match TRBD1. This CDR3 has 14 residues. V shed 6 bases and J 6 bases; nucleotides not matched to a gene: 10. Germline CDR1 SNHLY, CDR2 FYNNEI. CDR3 loop: CASSLGQVVNGYTF. In DNA form, the CDR3 reads TGTGCCAGCAGCCTCGGACAGGTGGTCAATGGCTACACCTTC.

This clone was seen just once. The chain links TRBV7-2 to TRBJ1-5, with no clear D. The CDR3 length is 13 residues. CDR1 and CDR2 from the germline V gene are SGHTA and FQGNSA. Trimming pared 6 bases from V and 2 bases from J, leaving 8 bases between. The CDR3, as DNA: TGTGCCAGCAGTGCCATAGGCAATCAGCCCCAGCATTTT. It specifies CASSAIGNQPQHF.

The chain employs TRBV5-1 and TRBJ1-1, with D unclear. Germline-derived CDR1 and CDR2 are SGHRS and YFSETQ. The germline V and J ends were trimmed by 7 bases and 0 bases, with 22 bases remaining between them. CDR3 length: 17 residues. The DNA of the CDR3 is TGCGCCAGCCCGAGCCCGCAGGCCGGTTACATGAACACTGAAGCTTTCTTT. It codes for CASPSPQAGYMNTEAFF. Full variable domain (missing parts from reference TRBV5-1 and TRBJ1-1): KAGVTQTPRYLIKTRGQQVTLSCSPISGHRSVSWYQQTPGQGLQFLFEYFSETQRNKGNFPGRFSGRQFSNSRSEMNVSTLELGDSALYLCASPSPQAGYMNTEAFFGQGTRLTVV.

CDR3 nucleotide sequence: TGTGCCAGCAGCCCAGCCCTGGACAGGTCCAATGAGCAGTTCTTC. It is translated as CASSPALDRSNEQFF. V gene TRBV27 combines with J gene TRBJ2-1, with 7 bases aligning to TRBD1. V dropped 6 bases and J dropped 6; count of bases not matched to a gene: 11. This CDR3 spans 15 amino acids. Germline V gene lookup returns CDR1 MNHEY and CDR2 SMNVEV (reference sequence).

This clone was observed a single time. J is TRBJ1-2 and V is TRBV2; D gene uncertain. The CDR3 has 12 residues. Looked up from germline, CDR1 is SNHLY and CDR2 is FYNNEI. V lost 6 bases, J lost 8 bases, and 13 bases lay in between. CDR3 region: CASRTGFEGYTF. The CDR3 DNA follows: TGTGCCAGCAGGACGGGGTTCGAAGGCTACACCTTC.

This sequence joins TRBV7-6 and TRBJ1-1, with D uncertain. The length of the CDR3 is 13 residues. V lost 1 base, J lost 5 bases, and 8 bases lay in between. The germline gives CDR1 SGHVS, CDR2 FNYEAQ. In DNA, the CDR3 is TGTGCCAGCAGCTTAGAAGCAGGTACTGAAGCTTTCTTT. Amino acid sequence: CASSLEAGTEAFF. Based on the CDR3 plus reference TRBV7-6 and TRBJ1-1, the full variable domain is GAGVSQSPRYKVTKRGQDVALRCDPISGHVSLYWYRQALGQGPEFLTYFNYEAQQDKSGLPNDRFSAERPEGSISTLTIQRTEQRDSAMYRCASSLEAGTEAFFGQGTRLTVV.

The chain recombines TRBV6-5 with TRBJ2-1; D may be TRBD1 (6 bases). V was cut by 6 bases and J by 0 bases, with 12 bases left in between. The germline gives CDR1 MNHEY, CDR2 SVGAGI. The CDR3 loop spans 15 amino acids. The CDR3 sequence is CASSSGTTSYNEQFF. CDR3 sequence (DNA): TGTGCCAGCAGCTCCGGGACAACCTCCTACAATGAGCAGTTCTTC.

V and J are TRBV7-6 and TRBJ1-2, with unresolved D. The V end was cut by 1 base, the J end by 5 bases, with 11 bases between. The CDR3 has 14 residues. Per the germline V gene, CDR1 is SGHVS and CDR2 is FNYEAQ. The CDR3 here is CASSLGGGAYGYTF. In nucleotides, the CDR3 is TGTGCCAGCAGCTTAGGTGGAGGAGCGTATGGCTACACCTTC.

The chain uses TRBV27 and TRBJ1-2, with D unresolved. The CDR3 spans 13 residues. V lost 6 bases and J lost 4, with 12 bases in between. In germline, CDR1 is MNHEY, CDR2 SMNVEV (reference sequence). The CDR3 is CASSHNTGYGYTF. The DNA for the CDR3 is TGTGCCAGCAGCCACAACACGGGCTATGGCTACACCTTC.

The rearrangement joins TRBV16 to TRBJ1-1; D not certain. Trimming stripped 1 base from V and 4 bases from J, with 13 bases between. The CDR3 runs to 15 residues. Germline lookup yields CDR1 KGHSY and CDR2 FQNENV. The CDR3 sequence: CASSQWSVRSTEAFF. The DNA for the CDR3 is TGTGCCAGCAGCCAATGGTCGGTGAGGAGCACTGAAGCTTTCTTT.

The rearrangement uses TRBV18 and TRBJ2-5; TRBD2 might be the D (6 bases). The CDR3 has 13 residues. Germline V lookup: CDR1 KGHSH, CDR2 LQKENI. Trimming left V 5 bases short and J 5 bases short, with 12 bases between. The DNA for the CDR3 is TGTGCCAGCTCAAGGACGGAGGGTGAGACCCAGTACTTC. The encoded protein is CASSRTEGETQYF.

The V gene is TRBV1, the J gene TRBJ2-7; the D call TRBD1 from the table was never checked on the DNA. TRBV1 is shown as a pseudogene. This CDR3 is 15 amino acids long. CDR3 DNA: TGCACCAGCAGCCAAGACACAGGGGGCAGGTGCGAGCAGTACTTC. Translating gives CTSSQDTGGRCEQYF.

The rearrangement links TRBV15 to TRBJ1-5; D possibly corresponds to TRBD1 (6 bases). From germline, CDR1 is LNHNV and CDR2 YYDKDF (reference sequence). CDR3 size: 16 residues. Trimming removed 0 bases at V and 2 bases at J, with 11 bases between. The DNA for the CDR3 is TGTGCCACCAGCAGAGATTTGAAGGGGGGCAATCAGCCCCAGCATTTT. Translating it yields CATSRDLKGGNQPQHF.

The chain recombines TRBV4-3 with TRBJ2-5; 11 bases are a match to TRBD2. This CDR3 comprises 17 residues. Unmatched junction bases numbered 6, after V lost 0 bases and J lost 3 bases. Germline loops: CDR1 LGHNA, CDR2 YSLEER. CDR3 in amino acids: CASSQDPLAGGKETQYF. For the CDR3, the DNA is TGCGCCAGCAGCCAAGATCCCCTAGCGGGGGGTAAAGAGACCCAGTACTTC.

This rearrangement joins TRBV6-2 or TRBV6-3 to TRBJ2-7; TRBD1 matches 7 bases. The CDR3 runs 15 residues. V was clipped by 2 bases and J by 4 bases; unmatched bases: 8. Germline CDR1 is MNHEY and CDR2 is SVGEGT. Written as DNA, the CDR3 is TGTGCCAGCAGTTACCTGGACAGGCTTTTTTACGAGCAGTACTTC. Its translation: CASSYLDRLFYEQYF.

V is TRBV10-3 and J is TRBJ1-2, with D possibly TRBD1 on 5 matching bases. Per the germline V gene, CDR1 is ENHRY and CDR2 is SYGVKD. Trimming took off 2 bases at V and 6 bases at J, with 10 bases between the two ends. This CDR3 comprises 13 residues. CDR3 region: CAISEVGEDGYTF. Here the CDR3 DNA reads TGTGCCATCAGTGAGGTGGGGGAGGATGGCTACACCTTC.